The present TCR beta chain was sequenced within a study of cytomegalovirus exposure and HLA in healthy donors. V was clipped by 0 bases and J by 8 bases, with 11 bases between them. This CDR3 is 14 amino acids long. Germline V lookup: CDR1 SGHRS, CDR2 YFSETQ. The PCR made use of 60 Vbeta and 13 Jbeta primers. Sequencing was performed with immunoSEQ multiplex PCR; in TCRdb, only in-frame clones are kept and a portion is missing. In the table there are 190,000 or so clones, under 90% of which are singletons. Sequenced sample: PBMCs. This sequence joins TRBV5-1 and TRBJ1-4; D call uncertain. The clonotype comes from a boy aged 2 to 10 in good health and CMV-seronegative. Here the CDR3 DNA reads TGCGCCAGCAGCTTGGCCGGGTTAGGAGAAAAACTGTTTTTT. Translating gives CASSLAGLGEKLFF.